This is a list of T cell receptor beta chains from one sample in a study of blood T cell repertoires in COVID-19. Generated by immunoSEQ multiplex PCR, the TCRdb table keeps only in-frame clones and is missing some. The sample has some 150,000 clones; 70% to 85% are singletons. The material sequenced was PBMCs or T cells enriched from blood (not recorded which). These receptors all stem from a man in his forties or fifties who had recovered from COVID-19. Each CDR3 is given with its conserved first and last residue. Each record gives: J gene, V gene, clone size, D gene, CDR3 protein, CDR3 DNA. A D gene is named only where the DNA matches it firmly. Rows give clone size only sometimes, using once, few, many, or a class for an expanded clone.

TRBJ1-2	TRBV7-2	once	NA	CASSLRAGGGYTF	TGTGCCAGCAGCTTAAGGGCGGGGGGCGGCTACACCTTC
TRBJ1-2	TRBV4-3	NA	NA	CASSQDLRQGSYGYTF	TGCGCCAGCAGCCAAGATCTTAGGCAGGGAAGCTATGGCTACACCTTC
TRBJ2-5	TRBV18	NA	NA	CASSPYGSDQETQYF	TGTGCCAGCTCACCATACGGGTCAGACCAAGAGACCCAGTACTTC
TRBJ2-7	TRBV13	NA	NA	CASSLGQGKAYEQYF	TGTGCCAGCAGCTTAGGCCAGGGCAAAGCCTACGAGCAGTACTTC
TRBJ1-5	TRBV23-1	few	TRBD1	CASSQLKQGDSNQPQHF	TGCGCCAGCAGTCAATTGAAACAGGGGGATAGCAATCAGCCCCAGCATTTT
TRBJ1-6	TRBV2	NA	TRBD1	CASSERQGAENSPLHF	TGTGCCAGCAGTGAACGACAGGGGGCAGAGAATTCACCCCTCCACTTT
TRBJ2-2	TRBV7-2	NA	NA	CASSSTGYTGELFF	TGTGCCAGCAGCTCTACAGGGTACACCGGGGAGCTGTTTTTT
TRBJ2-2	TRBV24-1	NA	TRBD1	CATSDPGQDTGELFF	TGTGCCACCAGTGATCCGGGACAGGACACCGGGGAGCTGTTTTTT
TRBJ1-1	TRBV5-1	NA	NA	CASSFSREGTEAFF	TGCGCCAGCAGCTTTTCCCGGGAGGGGACTGAAGCTTTCTTT
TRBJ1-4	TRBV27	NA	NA	CASSLWAGAANNEKLFF	TGTGCCAGCAGTCTCTGGGCGGGGGCCGCTAATAATGAAAAACTGTTTTTT
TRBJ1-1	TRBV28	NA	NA	CASIQGKNTEAFF	TGTGCCAGCATCCAGGGGAAGAACACTGAAGCTTTCTTT
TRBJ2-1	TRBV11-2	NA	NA	CASSPDRSEAHNEQFF	TGTGCCAGCAGCCCAGACCGCTCCGAGGCTCACAATGAGCAGTTCTTC
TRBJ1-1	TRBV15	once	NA	CATSVRGGENTEAFF	TGTGCCACCAGCGTAAGGGGAGGGGAGAACACTGAAGCTTTCTTT
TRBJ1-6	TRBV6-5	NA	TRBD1	CAAQGAIGSPLHF	TGTGCCGCACAGGGGGCTATAGGTTCACCCCTCCACTTT
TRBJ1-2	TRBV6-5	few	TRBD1	CASSRQGGADYGYTF	TGTGCCAGCAGTCGGCAGGGGGGCGCCGACTATGGCTACACCTTC
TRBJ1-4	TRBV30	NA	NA	CAWSGGPVAFF	TGTGCCTGGAGCGGGGGGCCAGTAGCTTTTTTT
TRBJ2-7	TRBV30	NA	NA	CAWSVPGPEQYF	TGTGCCTGGAGTGTACCTGGGCCCGAGCAGTACTTC
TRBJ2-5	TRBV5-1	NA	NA	CASSLSRGRQETQYF	TGCGCCAGCAGCTTGTCCCGGGGGAGACAAGAGACCCAGTACTTC
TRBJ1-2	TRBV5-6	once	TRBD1	CASSIRQGHNYGYTF	TGTGCCAGCAGCATAAGACAGGGACACAACTATGGCTACACCTTC
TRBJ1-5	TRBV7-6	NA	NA	CASSLGRGAGPYSNQPQHF	TGTGCCAGCAGCTTAGGAAGAGGAGCAGGGCCTTATAGCAATCAGCCCCAGCATTTT
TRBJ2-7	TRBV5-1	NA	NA	CASNSGGAPYEQYF	TGCGCCAGCAACTCGGGGGGCGCCCCCTACGAGCAGTACTTC
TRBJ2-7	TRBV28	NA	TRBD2	CASRAAGALSEQYF	TGTGCCAGCAGGGCAGCGGGGGCCCTCTCCGAGCAGTACTTC
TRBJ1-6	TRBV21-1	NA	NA	CASSKGQLYSPLHF	TGTGCCAGCAGCAAAGGACAGCTATATTCACCCCTCCACTTT
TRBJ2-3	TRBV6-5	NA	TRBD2	CASSYSLAGGSDTQYF	TGTGCCAGCAGTTACTCGTTAGCGGGGGGTTCGGATACGCAGTATTTT
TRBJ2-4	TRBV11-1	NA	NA	CASSPTGLEDIQYF	TGTGCCAGCAGTCCAACAGGGTTGGAAGACATTCAGTACTTC
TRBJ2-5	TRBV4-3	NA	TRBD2	CASSQGLAGGQETQYF	TGCGCCAGCAGCCAAGGACTAGCGGGGGGGCAAGAGACCCAGTACTTC
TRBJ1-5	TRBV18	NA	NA	CASSPLSLGGNQPQHF	TGTGCCAGCTCACCACTGTCCCTGGGCGGCAATCAGCCCCAGCATTTT
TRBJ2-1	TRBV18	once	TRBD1	CASSPPGTGGNEQFF	TGTGCCAGCTCACCACCGGGAACAGGGGGCAATGAGCAGTTCTTC
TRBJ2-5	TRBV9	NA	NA	CASSAHTGGGQETQYF	TGTGCCAGCAGCGCGCACACGGGGGGCGGGCAAGAGACCCAGTACTTC
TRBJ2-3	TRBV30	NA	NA	CAWSVGADTDTQYF	TGTGCCTGGAGTGTAGGGGCTGACACAGATACGCAGTATTTT
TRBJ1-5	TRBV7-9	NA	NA	CASSSGGRHQPQHF	TGTGCCAGCAGCTCCGGGGGGAGGCATCAGCCCCAGCATTTT
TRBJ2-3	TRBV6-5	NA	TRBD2	CASSRMGGGTDTQYF	TGTGCCAGCAGCAGGATGGGGGGGGGCACAGATACGCAGTATTTT
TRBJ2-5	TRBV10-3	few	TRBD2	CAISGRAGVQETQYF	TGTGCCATCAGTGGTCGAGCGGGGGTACAAGAGACCCAGTACTTC
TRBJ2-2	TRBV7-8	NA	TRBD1	CASSTQGALNTGELFF	TGTGCCAGCAGCACACAGGGGGCCCTAAACACCGGGGAGCTGTTTTTT
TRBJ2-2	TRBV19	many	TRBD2	CASSSGGGTGELFF	TGTGCCAGTAGTTCCGGGGGGGGCACCGGGGAGCTGTTTTTT
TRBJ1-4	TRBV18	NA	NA	CASSPNPREKLFF	TGTGCCAGCTCACCAAATCCTAGAGAAAAACTGTTTTTT
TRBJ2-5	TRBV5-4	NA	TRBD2	CASRTGLAGFGETQYF	TGTGCCAGCAGAACGGGACTAGCGGGATTCGGGGAGACCCAGTACTTC
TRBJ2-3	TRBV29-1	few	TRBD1	CSGVQGAGSDTQYF	TGCAGCGGGGTACAGGGGGCGGGATCAGATACGCAGTATTTT
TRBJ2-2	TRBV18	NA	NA	CASSPPVSRTQPINTGELFF	TGTGCCAGCTCACCACCGGTTTCTCGGACACAGCCAATAAACACCGGGGAGCTGTTTTTT
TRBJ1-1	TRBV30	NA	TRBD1	CAWNPTGVNTEAFF	TGTGCCTGGAACCCGACAGGGGTGAACACTGAAGCTTTCTTT
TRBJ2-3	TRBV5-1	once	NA	CASKRGSKDLGWVDTQYF	TGCGCCAGCAAAAGGGGGTCGAAGGACTTAGGTTGGGTAGATACGCAGTATTTT
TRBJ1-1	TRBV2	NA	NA	CASSAPTGMNTEAFF	TGTGCCAGCAGTGCGCCGACAGGCATGAACACTGAAGCTTTCTTT
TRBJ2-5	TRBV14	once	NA	CASSHRLLGGTQYF	TGTGCCAGCAGCCATCGGCTCCTCGGGGGGACCCAGTACTTC
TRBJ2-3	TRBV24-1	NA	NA	CATSDLPGSSTDTQYF	TGTGCCACCAGTGACCTTCCGGGATCTAGCACAGATACGCAGTATTTT
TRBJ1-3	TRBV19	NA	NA	CASSSDSSGNTIYF	TGTGCCAGTAGTTCAGACAGCTCTGGAAACACCATATATTTT
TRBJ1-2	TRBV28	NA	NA	CASRAGLSYGYTF	TGTGCCAGCAGGGCCGGACTGAGCTATGGCTACACCTTC
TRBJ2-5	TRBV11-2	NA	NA	CASSLGETQYF	TGTGCCAGCAGCCTCGGGGAGACCCAGTACTTC
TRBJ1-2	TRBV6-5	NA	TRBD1	CASSKQGRHGGYTF	TGTGCCAGCAGTAAACAGGGGAGGCACGGCGGCTACACCTTC
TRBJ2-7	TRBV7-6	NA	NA	CASSLGHGTAVYEQYF	TGTGCCAGCAGCTTAGGGCATGGGACTGCCGTCTACGAGCAGTACTTC
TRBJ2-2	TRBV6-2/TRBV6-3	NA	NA	CASSPTRTGNTGELFF	TGTGCCAGCAGCCCGACGCGTACAGGGAACACCGGGGAGCTGTTTTTT
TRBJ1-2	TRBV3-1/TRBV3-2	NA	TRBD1	CASSQERGTVYGYTF	TGTGCCAGCAGCCAAGAAAGGGGGACAGTCTATGGCTACACCTTC
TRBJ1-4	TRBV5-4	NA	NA	CASSLRSGVGEKLFF	TGTGCCAGCAGCTTGAGGTCCGGGGTAGGGGAAAAACTGTTTTTT
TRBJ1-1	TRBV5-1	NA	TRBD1	CASSRGQGEAFF	TGCGCCAGCAGCAGAGGACAGGGTGAAGCTTTCTTT
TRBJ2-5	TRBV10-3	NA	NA	CAISDGRGVQETQYF	TGTGCCATCAGTGATGGCAGGGGGGTCCAAGAGACCCAGTACTTC
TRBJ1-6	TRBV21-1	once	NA	CASSMWDRFSSSYNSPLHF	TGTGCCAGCAGCATGTGGGACAGATTTTCGAGCTCCTATAATTCACCCCTCCACTTT
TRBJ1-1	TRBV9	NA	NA	CASSVRGADTEAFF	TGTGCCAGCAGCGTCCGGGGGGCGGACACTGAAGCTTTCTTT
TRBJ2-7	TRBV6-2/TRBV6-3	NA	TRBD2	CASSYSGGGSYEQYF	TGTGCCAGCAGTTACAGTGGCGGGGGGTCCTACGAGCAGTACTTC